This T cell receptor (beta chain) came from a study of spatial heterogeneity in lung cancer (dated by TCRdb to the late 2010s). As for the study more broadly: Donors were 70 or so patients with early-stage, untreated non-small cell lung cancer from the lung TRACERx cohort. In the raw uncorrected reads, each unique combination of TCR and UMI appeared more than ten times on average. TCR repertoire features were related to nonsynonymous mutation counts determined by whole-exome sequencing of tumor tissue. At surgery, 200 to 250 tumor regions, 61 to 65 matched nontumor lung samples and fewer than 60 PBMC samples were TCR-sequenced for both alpha and beta chains. More beta-chain than alpha-chain transcripts were consistently detected, likely reflecting higher beta-chain transcript abundance. Follow-up PBMC samples were sequenced whenever available, with a median time to follow-up of approximately 23 months after resection. The study quantitatively compared TCR alpha and beta repertoires across multiple tumor regions, matched nontumor lung and blood in non-small cell lung cancer.

This clonotype came up a few times. Its antigen is not yet known. Nothing much larger sits one base from this clone, and base qualities are not available. CDR3 length: 17 amino acids, cysteine to phenylalanine. Left in the record is the CDR3 DNA by itself, 51 bases read in frame from the first base. Looking up the germline V gene yields CDR1 SGHTA and CDR2 FQGNSA. Deletion took 4 bases off V and 0 bases off J, with a span of 17 bases between the germline ends. The library was made by 5' RACE. Data came from a NextSeq 500. The TCR library protocol attached a unique molecular identifier to each TCR cDNA molecule to allow correction of PCR and sequencing errors. Per the source publication's procedure: TCR identification, UMI-based error correction and CDR3 extraction were all carried out with Decombinator tools. Expanded TCRs were defined as those above a frequency of 2 per 1,000, corresponding to the top 1% of the tumor frequency distribution. Each repertoire was subsampled 100 times to 5,000 TCRs, after which Renyi diversity was computed with the R vegan package. CDR3 similarity networks were constructed using string-kernel similarity of amino acid triplets, with links drawn between CDR3s whose pairwise similarity was above 0.82. TCRdb cleaned the public reads at Q25 with fastp, built clones with MiXCR and kept in-frame beta chains. All rows with the same CDR3 protein become a single entry with the most common DNA and genes. TCRdb assigned the V and J calls; the authors' analysis was not used. Across this sample there are around 110,000 distinct CDR3 sequences, with over 9% seen only once. The ten largest clones add up to roughly 15% of the sample.

What the authors observed across the whole study: Ubiquitous expanded tumor TCRs were detected in blood more often at tumor resection than at routine follow-up. Comparisons of baseline and follow-up blood repertoires included only approximately 14 patients. Confirming at a functional level the hypothesis that regional TCRs recognize regional mutations was considered to require additional single-cell paired TCR alpha and beta sequencing.

The sample's time point, from its label and the paper: blood at routine non-recurrence follow-up after resection. TCR sequencing used whole RNA extracted from tumor and nontumor lung tissue, or from cryopreserved PBMC samples, without cell sorting. Only patients for whom sufficient RNA was available from at least two tumor regions were selected for TCR sequencing. The receptor comes from a male donor with early-stage non-small cell lung cancer. The chain is assembled from TRBV7-2 and TRBJ2-3; the D segment could be TRBD1, given 6 matching bases. This specimen consisted of PBMCs, obtained at follow-up. The CDR3 is CASSYGQYTFSTDTQYF. The base sequence is TGTGCCAGCAGCTACGGACAGTACACTTTTAGCACAGATACGCAGTATTTT.